This entry features one T cell receptor beta chain sequence. Its antigen is not identified. These data are taken from a study of OX40 agonist ivuxolimab in advanced cancers. General observations from the study: Clonal expansion from baseline to week 6 occurred in both CD4+ and CD8+ T cells.

Sequenced by immunoSEQ multiplex PCR; TCRdb stores in-frame clones only, minus some. The sample contains 70,000 or so clones, roughly 92% of which appear only once. The ends were cut back, 7 bases at V and 4 bases at J, with 8 bases in the middle. This CDR3 is 11 amino acids long. CDR1 and CDR2 (germline): MNHEY, SVGAGI. Here the sequenced sample was CD4+ or CD8+ T cells sorted from blood, taken in a trial of the OX40 agonist ivuxolimab. The TCR originated in an adult with an advanced solid tumor such as melanoma, head and neck, liver or kidney cancer. The rearrangement links TRBV6-5 to TRBJ2-7; maybe TRBD1 (5 bases). The CDR3 DNA reads as TGTGCCAGCAAAACAGGTTACGAGCAGTACTTC. Translating it yields CASKTGYEQYF.